The 17 T cell receptor beta chains below come from one sample, sequenced in a study of T cell responses to AZD1222 COVID-19 vaccine. Clones were read by immunoSEQ multiplex PCR, and TCRdb kept only the in-frame ones, dropping some. The sample has over 150,000 clones, 90% to 95% seen once. This material consisted of peripheral blood, taken 28 days after the second AZD1222 dose. The receptor source for this set is an adult who received the AZD1222 COVID-19 vaccine.

The chain links TRBV6-6 to TRBJ1-2; 9 positions match TRBD1. This CDR3 comprises 13 residues. J gave up 0 bases and V 8 bases, and 1 base lay outside the gene matches. The germline gives CDR1 MNHNY, CDR2 SVGAGI (reference sequence). This chain's CDR3 is CASGDRANYGYTF. CDR3 bases: TGTGCCAGCGGGGACAGGGCTAACTATGGCTACACCTTC.

The chain is built from TRBV19 and TRBJ1-1, with TRBD1 identical over 10 bases. The length of the CDR3 is 15 residues. Trimming removed 6 bases from V and 0 bases from J; junction bases left unmatched: 4. CDR1 and CDR2 (germline): LNHDA, SQIVND (reference sequence). This chain's CDR3 is CASRDRGTLNTEAFF. In nucleotides, the CDR3 is TGTGCCAGTAGGGACAGGGGGACCTTGAACACTGAAGCTTTCTTT.

This clone came up once. The gene calls are TRBV9 and TRBJ2-7; 9 bases line up with TRBD1. Germline V CDR1 and CDR2: SGDLS, YYNGEE. This CDR3 contains 14 residues. V shed 2 bases, J shed 4 bases, and the junction held 4 bases outside the gene matches. CDR3 nucleotide sequence: TGTGCCAGCAGCGTGGGGACAGGGAATTACGAGCAGTACTTC. Residues: CASSVGTGNYEQYF.

The chain combines TRBV19 with TRBJ1-2; D unresolved. CDR1 LNHDA and CDR2 SQIVND come from the germline V gene (reference sequence). Deletions cut 3 bases from V and 8 bases from J, with 16 bases between. The CDR3 extends over 14 amino acids. The CDR3 bases are TGTGCCAGTAGTATGAGGGCAGAGTCGGGAGGCTACACCTTC. Amino acids: CASSMRAESGGYTF.

The chain couples TRBV19 to TRBJ2-7; tentatively, D is TRBD1 (6 bases). This CDR3 has 13 amino acids. The germline V gene encodes CDR1 LNHDA and CDR2 SQIVND (reference sequence). Trimming shortened V by 6 bases and J by 1 base, and 10 bases separated the two germline ends. The CDR3 protein is CASRDSFSYEQYF. The CDR3 DNA reads TGTGCCAGTAGGGACAGTTTTTCCTACGAGCAGTACTTC.

The rearrangement joins TRBV7-6 to TRBJ1-1; no firm D call. From germline, CDR1 is SGHVS and CDR2 FNYEAQ. This CDR3 contains 13 residues. Trimming pared 3 bases from V and 6 bases from J, leaving 11 bases between. CDR3 DNA sequence: TGTGCCAGCAGCTTGGACCTACGTGCTGAAGCTTTCTTT. This gives the protein CASSLDLRAEAFF.

This clone was observed a few times. The CDR3 loop is CASSLEVTEAFF. CDR3 nucleotides: TGTGCCAGCAGTCTGGAGGTCACTGAAGCTTTCTTT. The rearrangement joins TRBV2 to TRBJ1-1; D unclear. Germline-derived CDR1 and CDR2 are SNHLY and FYNNEI. V lost 5 bases to trimming and J lost 4 bases, with 8 bases between them. The CDR3 has 12 residues.

About this clone itself: One end of the junction does not line up with germline, which may come from a read error. The chain has TRBV12-3 or TRBV12-4 and TRBJ1-2; the D gene is possibly TRBD1 (6 bases). The CDR3 covers 13 residues. CDR3 DNA: TGTGCCAGCAGTCCGGACCAAGACAGGCCCTCCTACTTC. It specifies CASSPDQDRPSYF.

V is TRBV6-4 and J is TRBJ1-5; D is unclear. V was clipped by 8 bases and J by 1 base, with 12 bases between them. Germline V gives CDR1 MRHNA, CDR2 SNTAGT. This CDR3 is built from 14 residues. In DNA, the CDR3 is TGTGCCAGCTGGGCTGTACGGAGCAATCAGCCCCAGCATTTT. This encodes CASWAVRSNQPQHF.

The chain employs TRBV5-6 and TRBJ1-4; D ambiguous. Trimming took 4 bases from V and 8 from J, leaving 6 bases between them. The CDR3 spans 11 residues. Looked up from germline, CDR1 is SGHDT and CDR2 is YYEEEE. The CDR3 DNA is TGTGCCAGCAGCCTTGGAGAAAAACTGTTTTTT. It translates to CASSLGEKLFF.

This rearrangement joins TRBV9 to TRBJ2-5, with a weak D call TRBD1 (6 bases). V was shortened by 0 bases and J by 5 bases, with 20 bases between the two germline ends. In germline, CDR1 is SGDLS, CDR2 YYNGEE. The CDR3 contains 17 residues. This chain's CDR3 is CASSVGVVDSGLETQYF. The DNA of the CDR3 is TGTGCCAGCAGCGTAGGAGTTGTGGACAGTGGTTTGGAGACCCAGTACTTC.

The chain joins TRBV24-1 to TRBJ2-5, with 8 bases aligning to TRBD1. Per the germline V gene, CDR1 is KGHDR and CDR2 is SFDVKD. There are 16 residues in the CDR3. After removal of 5 bases from V and 1 base from J, the junction contained 8 bases not matched to a gene. The CDR3 loop reads CATSAKPGQGQETQYF. CDR3 DNA: TGTGCCACCAGTGCCAAACCCGGACAGGGCCAAGAGACCCAGTACTTC.

DNA for the CDR3: TGTGCCAGCCGCAACGAAGGTTTTAATTCACCCCTCCACTTT. Translated: CASRNEGFNSPLHF. This rearrangement joins TRBV28 to TRBJ1-6, with D uncertain. CDR3 length: 14 amino acids. Germline V gene lookup returns CDR1 MDHEN and CDR2 SYDVKM. Trimming shortened V by 8 bases and J by 6 bases, and 14 bases separated the two germline ends.

This rearrangement joins TRBV11-1 to TRBJ2-2; D perhaps matches TRBD1 (5 bases). Germline V CDR1 and CDR2: SGHAT, FQDESV (reference sequence). With 8 bases removed from V and 4 bases from J, the gap between germline ends came to 14 bases. This CDR3 spans 14 amino acids. The CDR3 loop reads CASGSGWGTGELFF. The CDR3 DNA follows: TGTGCCAGCGGGTCAGGGTGGGGCACCGGGGAGCTGTTTTTT. Using reference TRBV11-1 and TRBJ2-2 for the parts outside the CDR3, the full variable domain is EAEVAQSPRYKITEKSQAVAFWCDPISGHATLYWYRQILGQGPELLVQFQDESVVDDSQLPKDRFSAERLKGVDSTLKIQPAELGDSAMYLCASGSGWGTGELFFGEGSRLTVL.

The chain links TRBV7-2 to TRBJ1-4, with a tentative D call TRBD1 (6 bases). The CDR3 extends over 15 amino acids. V lost 4 bases to trimming and J lost 5 bases, with 14 bases between them. The germline gives CDR1 SGHTA, CDR2 FQGNSA. The chain's CDR3 is CASSSGGALNEKLFF. Here the CDR3 DNA reads TGTGCCAGCAGCTCCGGGGGGGCACTGAATGAAAAACTGTTTTTT.

The gene calls are TRBV7-2 and TRBJ1-4; TRBD1 might be the D (6 bases). Trimming left V 5 bases short and J 3 bases short, with 13 bases between. Germline CDR1 and CDR2: SGHTA and FQGNSA. The CDR3 loop spans 15 amino acids. The CDR3 nucleotides read TGTGCCAGCAGCCCCGGAGGGGGGGCTAATGAAAAACTGTTTTTT. Translation: CASSPGGGANEKLFF.

This CDR3 is CASSAGARDETEAFF. In DNA form, the CDR3 reads TGTGCCAGCAGCGCAGGGGCTAGGGATGAAACTGAAGCTTTCTTT. The V and J genes are TRBV9 and TRBJ1-1, with D possibly matching TRBD1 (6 bases). The V and J ends lost 3 bases and 5 bases respectively, with 17 bases between them. Germline assignment: CDR1 SGDLS and CDR2 YYNGEE. CDR3 length: 15 amino acids.